This TCR beta chain was recovered during a study of blood T cell repertoires in COVID-19. Study background: The United States, Italy and Spain were the sources of the acute and convalescent COVID-19 samples. The cDNA or gDNA used as material had been derived from T cells, B-cell-depleted T cells, or PBMCs.

Measured with immunoSEQ multiplex PCR; TCRdb has only the in-frame clones, and not every one. Among about 440,000 clones listed, 90% were seen once. Two negative PCRs, clearance, or symptom resolution had been documented for recovered Cohort 3 donors. This CDR3 is built from 15 residues. Germline V lookup: CDR1 LGHDT, CDR2 YNNKEL (reference sequence). V lost 4 bases, J lost 0 bases, and 2 bases stayed unmatched. Sequenced material: PBMCs or T cells enriched from blood (not recorded which). The TCR comes from a man in his late teens or twenties who had recovered from COVID-19. This chain joins TRBV3-1 (or the pseudogene TRBV3-2) and TRBJ2-3, with TRBD2 matching 9 bases. CDR3 amino acids: CASSPLAGSTDTQYF. The CDR3 DNA reads as TGTGCCAGCAGCCCTCTAGCGGGAAGCACAGATACGCAGTATTTT.